This T cell receptor beta chain came from a study of PD-L1 blockade in urothelial cancer. Looking at the study overall: Researchers looked at the blood 3 weeks (second dose) and 6 weeks after treatment began.

The data were produced by immunoSEQ multiplex PCR, yet TCRdb's version contains in-frame clones alone and is incomplete. Here the sample spans 35,000 or so clones, approximately 80% being singletons. General study results and limits: TCR clonality was measured in pretreatment peripheral blood. Clonality below the median predicted better survival.

Noted time point: peripheral blood 6 weeks after treatment start. The V gene's germline CDR1 is SQVTM and CDR2 ANQGSEA. CDR3 length: 14 amino acids. The V end lost 5 bases, the J end lost 9 bases, and 22 bases lay between the germline ends. Concerning this clone itself: Its specificity is unknown.

The starting material was PBMCs, obtained around atezolizumab (anti-PD-L1) treatment. The receptor comes from a man aged 40-49 years with urothelial cancer. This chain uses TRBV29-1 with TRBJ2-5, with no clear D. Here the CDR3 DNA reads TGCAGCGTTAATTTACTGGGCGAAAAAAGCCCCCAGTACTTC. Its translation: CSVNLLGEKSPQYF.